This TCR beta chain was profiled in a study of a mutant IDH1 vaccine in newly diagnosed glioma. Overall study: Vaccinations, eight in total, occurred in weeks 1, 3, 5, 7, 11, 15, 19, 23. Treated patients showed a male proportion of around 62%, a female proportion of around 40%, and a mean age of approximately 40 years. Therapy received beforehand was radiotherapy, temozolomide, or both, with most patients given both. Study conclusions and caveats: Apparently, pseudoprogression bore no relation to changes among the top peripheral T cell clonotypes.

Time point reported: week 11, during vaccination. Topical imiquimod accompanied each vaccine dose, which consisted of 300 ug of mutant IDH1 20-mer peptide. This CDR3 spans 14 amino acids. With 4 bases removed from V and 6 bases from J, the gap between germline ends came to 15 bases. Germline V gene data show CDR1 as SGHRS and CDR2 as YFSETQ. Measured with immunoSEQ multiplex PCR; TCRdb has only the in-frame clones, and not every one. The table has 30,000 to 40,000 clones, roughly 84% seen once. In the case of this clone: Antigen specificity is unknown.

The source is a man aged 40-49 years with glioma. Material: PBMCs, obtained from a glioma patient whose treatment included an IDH1 peptide vaccine. This chain joins TRBV5-1 and TRBJ2-3; possibly TRBD2 for D (6 bases). CDR3 DNA sequence: TGCGCCAGCAGCCGTAGCGGTACCATTGATACGCAGTATTTT. It codes for CASSRSGTIDTQYF.